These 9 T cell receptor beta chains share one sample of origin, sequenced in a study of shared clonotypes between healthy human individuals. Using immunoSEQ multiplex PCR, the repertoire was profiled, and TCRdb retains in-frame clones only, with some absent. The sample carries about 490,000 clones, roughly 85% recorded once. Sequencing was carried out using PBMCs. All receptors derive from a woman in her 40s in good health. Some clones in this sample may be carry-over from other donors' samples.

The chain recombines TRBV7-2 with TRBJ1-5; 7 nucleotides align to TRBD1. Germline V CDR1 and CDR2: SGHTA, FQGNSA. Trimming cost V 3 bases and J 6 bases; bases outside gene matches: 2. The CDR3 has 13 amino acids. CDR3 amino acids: CASSFSGGQPQHF. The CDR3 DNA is TGTGCCAGCAGCTTTTCAGGGGGTCAGCCCCAGCATTTT.

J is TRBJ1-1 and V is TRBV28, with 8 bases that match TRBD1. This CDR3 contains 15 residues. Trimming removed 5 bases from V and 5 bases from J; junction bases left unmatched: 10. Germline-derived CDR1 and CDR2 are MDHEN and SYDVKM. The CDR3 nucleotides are TGTGCCAGCAGTCCCCCAGGGGGCGCAGAAACTGAAGCTTTCTTT. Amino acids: CASSPPGGAETEAFF.

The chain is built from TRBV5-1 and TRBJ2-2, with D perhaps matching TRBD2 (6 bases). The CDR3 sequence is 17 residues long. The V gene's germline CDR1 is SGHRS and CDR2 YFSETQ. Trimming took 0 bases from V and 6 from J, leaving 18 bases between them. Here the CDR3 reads CASSLVPGLTHSGELFF. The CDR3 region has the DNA TGCGCCAGCAGCTTGGTTCCGGGACTGACCCATTCCGGGGAGCTGTTTTTT.

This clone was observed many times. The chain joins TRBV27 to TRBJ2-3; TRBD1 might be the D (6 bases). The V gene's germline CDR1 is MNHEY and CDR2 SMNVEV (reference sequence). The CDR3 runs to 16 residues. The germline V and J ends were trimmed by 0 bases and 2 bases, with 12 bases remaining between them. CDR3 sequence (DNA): TGTGCCAGCAGTTTATCGATGGACAGTCCCACAGATACGCAGTATTTT. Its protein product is CASSLSMDSPTDTQYF.

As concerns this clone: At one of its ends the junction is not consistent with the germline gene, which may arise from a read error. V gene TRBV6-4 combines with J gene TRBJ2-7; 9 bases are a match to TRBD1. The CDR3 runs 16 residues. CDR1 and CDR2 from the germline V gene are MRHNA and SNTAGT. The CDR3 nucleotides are TGTGCCAGCAGTTACTCTCCCGGGACAGGGCTTGACGAGCAGTACTTC. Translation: CASSYSPGTGLDEQYF.

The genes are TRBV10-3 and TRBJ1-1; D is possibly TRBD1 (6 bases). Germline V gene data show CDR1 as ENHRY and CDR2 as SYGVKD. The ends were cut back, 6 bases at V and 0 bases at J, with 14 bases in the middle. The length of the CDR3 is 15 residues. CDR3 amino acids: CAISRGDRMNTEAFF. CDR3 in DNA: TGTGCCATCAGCCGTGGCGACAGGATGAACACTGAAGCTTTCTTT.

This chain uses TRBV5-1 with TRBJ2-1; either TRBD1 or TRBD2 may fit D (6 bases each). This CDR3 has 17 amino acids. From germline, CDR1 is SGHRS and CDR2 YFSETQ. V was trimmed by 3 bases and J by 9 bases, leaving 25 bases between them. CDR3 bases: TGCGCCAGCAGCTCCCTCGGTCTCCCCGGGGGCTCTAGTGAGCAGTTCTTC. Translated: CASSSLGLPGGSSEQFF.

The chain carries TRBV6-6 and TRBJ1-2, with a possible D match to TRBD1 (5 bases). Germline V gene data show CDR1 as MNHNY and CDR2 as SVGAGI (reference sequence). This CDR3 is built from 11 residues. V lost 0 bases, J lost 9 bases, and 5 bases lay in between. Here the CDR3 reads CASSYSDSYTF. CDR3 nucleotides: TGTGCCAGCAGTTACTCGGACAGCTACACCTTC.

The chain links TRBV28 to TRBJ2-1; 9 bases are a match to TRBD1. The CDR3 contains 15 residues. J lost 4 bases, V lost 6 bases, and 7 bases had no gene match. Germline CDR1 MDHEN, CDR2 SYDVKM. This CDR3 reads CASRPTGTGYNEQFF. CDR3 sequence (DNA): TGTGCCAGCAGGCCAACCGGGACAGGGTACAATGAGCAGTTCTTC.